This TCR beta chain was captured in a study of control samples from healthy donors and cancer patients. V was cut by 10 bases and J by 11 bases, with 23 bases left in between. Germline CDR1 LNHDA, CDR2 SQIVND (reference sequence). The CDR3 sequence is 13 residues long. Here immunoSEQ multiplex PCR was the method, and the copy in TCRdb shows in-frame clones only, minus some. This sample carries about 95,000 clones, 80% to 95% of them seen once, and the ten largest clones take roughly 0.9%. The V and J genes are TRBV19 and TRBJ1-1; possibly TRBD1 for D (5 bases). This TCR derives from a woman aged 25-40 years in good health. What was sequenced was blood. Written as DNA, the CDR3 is TGTGCCACTTCGGGACGCGCAAGCCCGGGGGCTTTCTTT. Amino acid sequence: CATSGRASPGAFF.